The next 19 T cell receptor beta chains were all read from a single sample in a study of T cells of healthy individuals. MiXCR, run by TCRdb on the 5' RACE reads, gives a single entry per CDR3 protein. The sample has about 53,000 distinct CDR3 sequences, under 15% seen once. The origin of the receptors is a human donor in good health.

The table lists this clonotype with many counts. The chain recombines TRBV6-5 with TRBJ1-1, with 8 nucleotides matching TRBD1. This CDR3 is built from 16 residues. V lost 0 bases to trimming and J lost 5 bases; unmatched junction nucleotides: 8. In germline, CDR1 is MNHEY, CDR2 SVGAGI. The CDR3 sequence: CASSYSTAGGRTEAFF. DNA for the CDR3: TGTGCCAGCAGTTACTCGACGGCAGGGGGCCGTACTGAAGCTTTCTTT.

This clonotype was observed many times. The rearrangement links TRBV6-1 to TRBJ2-7, with 8 bases lining up with TRBD2. Germline V gene sequence: CDR1 MNHNS, CDR2 SASEGT. With 2 bases clipped from V and 2 bases from J, the junction kept 5 bases outside the gene matches. There are 15 residues in the CDR3. The CDR3: CASSELAGGAYEQYF. In nucleotides, the CDR3 is TGTGCCAGCAGTGAACTGGCGGGGGGCGCCTACGAGCAGTACTTC.

V is TRBV15 and J is TRBJ2-3, with 8 bases identical to TRBD2. With 0 bases clipped from V and 0 bases from J, the junction kept 20 bases outside the gene matches. There are 22 residues in the CDR3. CDR1 is LNHNV, CDR2 YYDKDF, per germline (reference sequence). The CDR3 sequence: CATSRDRNSGGLFRPSTDTQYF. The CDR3 nucleotides are TGTGCCACCAGCAGAGATCGGAACAGCGGGGGACTCTTCAGACCTAGCACAGATACGCAGTATTTT.

Many counts were recorded for this clonotype. The V call is TRBV20-1, the J call TRBJ1-2; 7 bases line up with TRBD1. The germline V gene has CDR1 DFQATT and CDR2 SNEGSKA (reference sequence). This CDR3 has 12 amino acids. Unmatched junction bases numbered 2, after V lost 4 bases and J lost 3 bases. The DNA of the CDR3 is TGCAGTGCTACGGGGACAGACTATGGCTACACCTTC. Translated: CSATGTDYGYTF.

This clonotype was detected ten times or more. This chain connects TRBV30 to TRBJ2-7; 7 bases map to TRBD1. With 2 bases clipped from V and 3 bases from J, the junction kept 7 bases outside the gene matches. The CDR3 extends over 14 amino acids. Germline V CDR1 and CDR2: GTSNPN, SVGIG (reference sequence). Written as DNA, the CDR3 is TGTGCCTGGAGTACCGCTCAGGGGGTCTACGAGCAGTACTTC. This translates into CAWSTAQGVYEQYF.

The chain couples TRBV7-6 to TRBJ2-1; D is undetermined. The V gene's germline CDR1 is SGHVS and CDR2 FNYEAQ. V was trimmed by 1 base and J by 10 bases, leaving 11 bases between them. There are 13 residues in the CDR3. CDR3 protein: CASSLDGPGEQFF. In DNA form, the CDR3 reads TGTGCCAGCAGCTTAGACGGGCCCGGGGAGCAGTTCTTC. The full variable domain, in which reference TRBV7-6 and TRBJ2-1 provide the parts outside the CDR3, is GAGVSQSPRYKVTKRGQDVALRCDPISGHVSLYWYRQALGQGPEFLTYFNYEAQQDKSGLPNDRFSAERPEGSISTLTIQRTEQRDSAMYRCASSLDGPGEQFFGPGTRLTVL.

This rearrangement joins TRBV12-3 or TRBV12-4 to TRBJ1-1; no definite D call. The CDR3 contains 14 residues. Trimming took 4 bases from V and 5 from J, leaving 14 bases between them. As DNA, the CDR3 is TGTGCCAGCAGTTCCCTCCGAGGTTCAACTGAAGCTTTCTTT. Protein sequence: CASSSLRGSTEAFF.

The chain joins TRBV7-2 to TRBJ2-5; maybe TRBD2 (6 bases). Trimming pared 4 bases from V and 5 bases from J, leaving 11 bases between. Germline assignment: CDR1 SGHTA and CDR2 FQGNSA. CDR3 size: 13 residues. Here the CDR3 reads CASSSDYLETQYF. The CDR3 region has the DNA TGTGCCAGCAGCTCGGACTATTTGGAGACCCAGTACTTC.

This clonotype occurred many times. V usage is TRBV29-1 and J usage is TRBJ2-5; 11 bases agree with TRBD1. J gave up 3 bases and V 7 bases, and 4 bases lay outside the gene matches. The CDR3 is made up of 13 amino acids. Per the germline V gene, CDR1 is SQVTM and CDR2 is ANQGSEA. The CDR3 loop is CSARDRGKETQYF. Here the CDR3 DNA reads TGCAGCGCCCGGGACAGGGGGAAAGAGACCCAGTACTTC.

Only a few counts were recorded for this clonotype. The chain links TRBV10-3 to TRBJ1-1; D is possibly TRBD1 (5 bases). This CDR3 comprises 14 residues. V lost 3 bases to trimming and J lost 6 bases, with 14 bases between them. The germline V gene encodes CDR1 ENHRY and CDR2 SYGVKD. The CDR3 nucleotides read TGTGCCATCAGTGATTATGAGACAGTCCCTGAAGCTTTCTTT. Translated: CAISDYETVPEAFF.

This clonotype was seen at least ten times. The rearrangement uses TRBV24-1 and TRBJ2-2; D gene uncertain. Germline V gene sequence: CDR1 KGHDR, CDR2 SFDVKD. CDR3 size: 13 residues. The V end was cut by 2 bases, the J end by 4 bases, with 4 bases between. CDR3 sequence: CATSDWGTGELFF. In nucleotides, the CDR3 is TGTGCCACCAGTGATTGGGGCACCGGGGAGCTGTTTTTT.

This clonotype was recorded a few times. J is TRBJ2-5 and V is TRBV5-6; D perhaps matches TRBD2 (6 bases). The CDR3 is 15 residues long. The germline CDR1 and CDR2 sequences are SGHDT and YYEEEE. V was trimmed by 1 base and J by 4 bases, leaving 14 bases between them. This chain's CDR3 is CASSLYPSGAETQYF. CDR3 nucleotide sequence: TGTGCCAGCAGCTTGTACCCCTCGGGAGCAGAGACCCAGTACTTC.

This clonotype was counted many times. The chain uses TRBV20-1 and TRBJ2-7; D is undetermined. Trimming took 5 bases from V and 3 from J, leaving 11 bases between them. Germline CDR1 reads DFQATT; CDR2 reads SNEGSKA (reference sequence). The CDR3 loop spans 12 amino acids. CDR3 nucleotide sequence: TGCAGTGCTTACACTCACGGCTACGAGCAGTACTTC. This translates into CSAYTHGYEQYF.

The chain links TRBV29-1 to TRBJ2-5; no firm D call. V was shortened by 1 base and J by 7 bases, with 4 bases between the two germline ends. The CDR3 runs to 10 residues. Looked up from germline, CDR1 is SQVTM and CDR2 is ANQGSEA. CDR3 in amino acids: CSVEVGTQYF. CDR3 coding DNA: TGCAGCGTTGAAGTTGGGACCCAGTACTTC.

V is TRBV7-9 and J is TRBJ2-1; D ambiguous. Trimming left V 5 bases short and J 0 bases short, with 11 bases between. The germline gives CDR1 SEHNR, CDR2 FQNEAQ (reference sequence). The CDR3 consists of 15 residues. The CDR3 is CASSGGVSSYNEQFF. Here the CDR3 DNA reads TGTGCCAGCAGCGGCGGCGTGAGCTCCTACAATGAGCAGTTCTTC.

In this sample, this clonotype turned up a few times. The chain combines TRBV6-2 or TRBV6-3 with TRBJ1-5; D may be TRBD1 (5 bases). Germline lookup yields CDR1 MNHEY and CDR2 SVGEGT. The CDR3 loop spans 15 amino acids. V dropped 2 bases and J dropped 2 bases, with 10 bases sitting between them. CDR3 nucleotide sequence: TGTGCCAGCAGTTACGGCAGGGAAGGCAATCAGCCCCAGCATTTT. It codes for CASSYGREGNQPQHF.

The chain employs TRBV6-2 or TRBV6-3 and TRBJ2-5; D is possibly TRBD1 (6 bases). Germline-derived CDR1 and CDR2 are MNHEY and SVGEGT. The CDR3 runs to 13 residues. Trimming removed 5 bases from V and 5 bases from J, with 12 bases in between. This CDR3 reads CASSHRVLETQYF. For the CDR3, the DNA is TGTGCCAGCAGTCACAGGGTCCTGGAGACCCAGTACTTC.

This clonotype was seen many times. This rearrangement joins TRBV20-1 to TRBJ2-7; 7 bases are shared with TRBD1. This CDR3 is 14 amino acids long. The J segment lost 1 base and the V segment lost 7 bases, leaving 10 bases of the junction unmatched. CDR1 and CDR2 (germline): DFQATT, SNEGSKA (reference sequence). The CDR3 reads CSVRSSGQSYEQYF. CDR3 in DNA: TGCAGTGTTCGATCGTCGGGACAGTCCTACGAGCAGTACTTC.

The chain recombines TRBV28 with TRBJ2-7; a possible D gene is TRBD1 (6 bases). With 6 bases removed from V and 5 bases from J, the gap between germline ends came to 14 bases. Germline V gives CDR1 MDHEN, CDR2 SYDVKM. The CDR3 runs 13 residues. This chain's CDR3 is CASRNRALDEQYF. CDR3 sequence (DNA): TGTGCCAGCAGGAACAGGGCTTTGGACGAGCAGTACTTC.